This is a list of T cell receptor beta chains from one sample in a study of shared clonotypes between healthy human individuals. Generated by immunoSEQ multiplex PCR, the TCRdb table keeps only in-frame clones and is missing some. This sample yields millions of clones, of which 85% to 95% are seen a single time; more than 0.1% belongs to the top ten. The sample taken for sequencing was naive CD4+ T cells sorted from blood. The receptors were sampled from a man aged 18-30 years in good health. Both conserved end residues are part of each CDR3. A D gene is named only where the DNA matches it firmly.

>TRBJ1-3|TRBV6-6|NA
TGTGCCAGCAGTTACTCCTTCGCCGGGGGAGGAAACACCATATATTTT
CASSYSFAGGGNTIYF
>TRBJ1-2|TRBV10-3|NA
TGTGCCATCAGTGAGTCGAACGGTGGCGGCTACACCTTC
CAISESNGGGYTF
>TRBJ1-4|TRBV28|NA
TGTGCCAGCAGTTTACCTCAGGGAGGTGTTGAAAAACTGTTTTTT
CASSLPQGGVEKLFF
>TRBJ2-1|TRBV6-5|NA
TGTGCCAGCAGTTACCAAATTAACAATGAGCAGTTCTTC
CASSYQINNEQFF
>TRBJ1-1|TRBV7-2|NA
TGTGCCAGCAGCTTAGATGGGGCTGGCACTGAAGCTTTCTTT
CASSLDGAGTEAFF
>TRBJ2-4|TRBV7-2|NA
TGTGCCAGCAGCTTATCGGACATTCAGTACTTC
CASSLSDIQYF
>TRBJ1-1|TRBV6-1|TRBD1
TGTGCCAGCAGTGAAGCCACAGGACAGGGGGATACTGAAGCTTTCTTT
CASSEATGQGDTEAFF
>TRBJ2-7|TRBV5-1|NA
TGCGCCAGCAGGATAGTTTATACCTCCTACGAGCGGTACTTC
CASRIVYTSYERYF
>TRBJ1-3|TRBV5-1|NA
TGCGCCAGCAGCCCGGGCCTGAGGCGATCTGGAAACACCATATATTTT
CASSPGLRRSGNTIYF
>TRBJ1-1|TRBV30|NA
TGTGCCTGGAGTTCCGACATCCCTACTGAAGCTTTCTTT
CAWSSDIPTEAFF
>TRBJ2-7|TRBV10-3|NA
TGTGCCATCAGGTCAGGGGTCACGGCCGAGCAGTACTTC
CAIRSGVTAEQYF
>TRBJ1-1|TRBV9|NA
TGTGCCAGCAGCGACATAGGCCGGGCAAAGAACACTGAAGCTTTCTTT
CASSDIGRAKNTEAFF
>TRBJ2-1|TRBV2|TRBD1
TGTGCCAGCATTAGGACAGGGAGTAGCTATGAGCAGTTCTTC
CASIRTGSSYEQFF
>TRBJ2-5|TRBV7-2|NA
TGTGCCAGCAGCTTAGCGAACCAAGAGACCCAGTACTTC
CASSLANQETQYF